Described below is a single T cell receptor (beta chain) sequence and its context. There is no known antigen for this receptor. Base qualities are not recorded, but no much larger clone differs from it by a single base. The data derive from a study of shared clonotypes between healthy human individuals (dated by TCRdb to the early 2020s). Concerning the study at large: Two women and a few men aged 18 to 49 years were included in the cohort. For each donor, CD4 naive and CD4 memory were each run on three plates, CD8 naive on two plates, and CD8 memory on one plate. Blood TCR repertoires of 5 or 6 healthy adults were deeply sequenced to estimate repertoire size and the extent of clonotype sharing between individuals. To increase sequencing depth and limit assay-specific biases, TCR repertoire library preparation and sequencing were carried out by different laboratories using diverse techniques. Per donor, leukapheresis produced somewhere between about 0.8 and 9.5 billion PBMCs.

TCR CDR3 regions were amplified from genomic DNA by multiplex PCR using the deep immunoSEQ assay. Extracted genomic DNA from each cell subset was spread evenly across all wells of several immunoSEQ 96-well plates, with each plate serving as a replicate. For sorted subsets, each replicate PCR was loaded with approximately 190 ng genomic DNA, equivalent to 30,000 or so T cell genomes. Purified libraries were measured with a Qubit 3.0 fluorometer, size-checked on a Bioanalyzer 2100, and measured again with the KAPA Library Quantification kit. A separate single-read 150-cycle Illumina NextSeq 550 flow cell was used to sequence each immunoSEQ 96-well plate. On the study's bioinformatics: Because the immunoSEQ output included only junctional sequences and no quality scores, the filtering could not be the same as the filtering used for full-length reads. To assign V/J genes and CDR3, sequences were annotated against IMGT germline references using PyIR, a Python wrapper for IgBLAST v1.9. Reads were removed for weak V/J assignments (E-value above 1e-6), missing CDR3, stop codons, out-of-frame junctions, or ambiguous translated residues. V3J clonotypes were defined by identical inferred V gene, J gene, and CDR3 amino acid sequence. The percentage overlap between two repertoires was calculated by dividing the number of shared unique clonotypes by the size of the smaller repertoire. Three approaches were used to assess repertoire richness: RTK rarefaction, the Chao1 estimator, and Recon v2.1 estimates of unobserved clonotypes. Generation probabilities for all TCRbeta clonotypes obtained by the gDNA method from four donors were computed using OLGA. In its TCRdb copy, this immuneACCESS table keeps in-frame sequences only and misses some clones. Where compared with another copy, unresolved V genes explain less than half of these, and the others have no known cause. That table furnishes V, J and clone size, whereas the DNA furnished D and trimming. Across this sample there are some 2,500,000 clones, with around 90% seen only once. 0.37% of the sample is held by the ten biggest clonotypes.

The donors were healthy, HIV-negative adults with no recently reported acute infections or vaccinations. All donors were Caucasian adults living in Nashville, Tennessee, USA. CD4+ T cells were enriched by magnetic negative selection; naive cells were then positively selected on CD45RA, and the negative fraction formed the memory subset. Blood was obtained by leukapheresis, after which PBMCs were separated by Ficoll-Histopaque density gradient centrifugation and cryopreserved in liquid nitrogen vapor phase. Analytical flow cytometry was used to check the purity and quantity of each magnetically sorted T cell population. Genomic DNA was isolated from every sorted fraction and measured by UV absorbance on a Nanodrop 2000c. Broader findings and caveats from the paper: When several donors were compared, the shared fraction of clonotypes was around 5% for naive CD4, approximately 3.5% for naive CD8, about 2.4% for memory CD4, and roughly 0.43% for memory CD8. Incomplete sequencing was indicated by rarefaction of sorted-subset datasets, despite the large sequencing depth. Sampling was limited to blood, and TCR repertoires in tissue likely differ from TCR repertoires in blood. Larger estimated clonotype richness was generally found for naive subsets than for memory subsets. Compared with non-shared clonotypes, clonotypes shared by all four sorted-subset donors had higher generation probabilities. The small number of donors limited the genetic and exposure-history diversity represented. Pairwise subsampling led to the expectation that sequencing depth would affect the degree of clonotype sharing among donors.

The clonotype was recovered from a man in his late teens or twenties in good health. Some clones in this sample may be carry-over from other donors' samples. Sequenced sample: naive CD4+ T cells from PBMCs. The sample's cell subset or site label is to be understood as: CD45RA+ positively selected.

The nucleotide sequence reads as follows: TGTGCCAGCAGTTACCGGGACAGGGAGTATGGCTACACCTTC. Its coded protein is CASSYRDREYGYTF. The chain links TRBV6-5 with TRBJ1-2; TRBD1 lines up with 9 middle nucleotides. Trimming removed 2 bases from V and 5 bases from J; the gene matches leave 3 bases unexplained. CDR1 and CDR2 are read off the germline V gene as MNHEY and SVGAGI. The cysteine opens and the phenylalanine closes a CDR3 of 14 amino acids. The CDR3 DNA has 42 bases and is translated from base 1.